This T cell receptor (beta chain) was identified in a study of blood T cell repertoires in COVID-19. Overall study context: The United States, Italy and Spain provided the acute and convalescent COVID-19 samples.

This clone was counted a single time. Authors' data handling: Reference gene primer amplification gave nucleated cell count estimates. Clones were sequenced by immunoSEQ multiplex PCR, and TCRdb holds only the in-frame ones, with some missing. That table supplies the V and J calls and clone size; D and trimming were determined from the DNA. The table has fewer than 200,000 clones, approximately 88% seen once; the top ten hold around 9.5%. This study enrolled people aged roughly 18 to 100 from about 24 US geographic areas. The TCR sequence derives from a woman aged 18-29 years who had recovered from COVID-19. The specimen was PBMCs or T cells enriched from blood (not recorded which).

The CDR3 loop reads CASSANGDRASFRGYTF. In DNA form, the CDR3 reads TGTGCCAGCAGTGCGAACGGGGACAGGGCTTCTTTCCGTGGCTACACCTTC. This sequence joins TRBV28 and TRBJ1-2; 9 nucleotides align to TRBD1. J gave up 7 bases and V 5 bases, and 17 bases lay outside the gene matches. This CDR3 is built from 17 residues. Germline values: CDR1 MDHEN, CDR2 SYDVKM.